The 10 T cell receptor beta chains given below trace back to one sample, sequenced in a study of shared clonotypes between healthy human individuals. Sequenced by immunoSEQ multiplex PCR; TCRdb stores in-frame clones only, minus some. This table holds about 330,000 clones, around 67% found once. Source material: memory CD4+ T cells sorted from blood. Documented subset: CD45RA-negative fraction. These TCRs come from a man aged 30 to 39 in good health.

The gene calls are TRBV5-4 and TRBJ2-5; D is perhaps TRBD1 or TRBD2 (5 bases each). The CDR3 spans 14 residues. CDR1 and CDR2 from the germline V gene are SGHNT and YYREEE (reference sequence). V gave up 0 bases and J gave up 1 base, with 7 bases separating them. The DNA for the CDR3 is TGTGCCAGCAGCTTGGCAGGGACCCAAGAGACCCAGTACTTC. Its translation is CASSLAGTQETQYF. The full variable domain, in which reference TRBV5-4 and TRBJ2-5 provide the parts outside the CDR3, is ETGVTQSPTHLIKTRGQQVTLRCSSQSGHNTVSWYQQALGQGPQFIFQYYREEENGRGNFPPRFSGLQFPNYSSELNVNALELDDSALYLCASSLAGTQETQYFGPGTRLLVL.

The CDR3 DNA reads TGCGCCAGCAGCATACAGACAGGTGGTGGGGCCAACGTCCTGACTTTC. It specifies CASSIQTGGGANVLTF. The gene calls are TRBV4-3 and TRBJ2-6; the D gene is possibly TRBD1 (6 bases). V dropped 5 bases and J dropped 3 bases, with 14 bases sitting between them. Germline CDR1 and CDR2: LGHNA and YSLEER. This CDR3 comprises 16 residues.

The genes are TRBV7-2 and TRBJ2-7, with TRBD2 as a possible D gene (6 bases). CDR3 size: 15 residues. Trimming stripped 1 base from V and 3 bases from J, with 13 bases between. Germline V lookup: CDR1 SGHTA, CDR2 FQGNSA. CDR3 coding DNA: TGTGCCAGCAGCTTAGGGGCTAGCGAGTACTACGAGCAGTACTTC. This encodes CASSLGASEYYEQYF. The full variable domain, its missing parts supplied by reference TRBV7-2 and TRBJ2-7, is GAGVSQSPSNKVTEKGKDVELRCDPISGHTALYWYRQSLGQGLEFLIYFQGNSAPDKSGLPSDRFSAERTGGSVSTLTIQRTQQEDSAVYLCASSLGASEYYEQYFGPGTRLTVT.

The V call is TRBV10-3, the J call TRBJ2-7, with 13 bases that match TRBD2. CDR3 length: 15 residues. The germline V gene encodes CDR1 ENHRY and CDR2 SYGVKD. With V trimmed by 7 bases and J by 7 bases, 10 bases remained unmatched. The CDR3 bases are TGTGCCATCAACGGACTAGCGGGAGCCCGTTCTGAGCAGTACTTC. Translated, it gives CAINGLAGARSEQYF.

The rearrangement uses TRBV2 and TRBJ1-2; no firm D call. The CDR3 consists of 12 residues. Germline CDR1 is SNHLY and CDR2 is FYNNEI. V lost 7 bases, J lost 3 bases, and 9 bases lay in between. As DNA, the CDR3 is TGTGCCAGCACTGCAACAGACTATGGCTACACCTTC. Translating it yields CASTATDYGYTF.

This sequence joins TRBV2 and TRBJ2-5; D is perhaps TRBD2 (6 bases). Germline lookup yields CDR1 SNHLY and CDR2 FYNNEI. The germline V and J ends were trimmed by 5 bases and 5 bases, with 12 bases remaining between them. This CDR3 is built from 13 residues. The CDR3 nucleotides are TGTGCCAGCAGTAGGGGAGGCGGGGAGACCCAGTACTTC. Translating gives CASSRGGGETQYF.

This chain uses TRBV6-6 with TRBJ2-5; 7 positions match TRBD1. The CDR3 sequence is 14 residues long. J gave up 5 bases and V 2 bases, and 5 bases lay outside the gene matches. In germline, CDR1 is MNHNY, CDR2 SVGAGI (reference sequence). In DNA, the CDR3 is TGTGCCAGCAGTTACCCGGGACAGCGGGAGACCCAGTACTTC. Translated, it gives CASSYPGQRETQYF.

This clone occurred many times. The chain has TRBV5-1 and TRBJ1-2, with 7 bases aligning to TRBD1. The CDR3 sequence is 13 residues long. The germline CDR1 and CDR2 sequences are SGHRS and YFSETQ. The V segment lost 1 base and the J segment 7 bases; nucleotides outside the gene matches: 4. CDR3 nucleotide sequence: TGCGCCAGCAGCTTGACAGGGGATGCTGGCTACACCTTC. Translating it yields CASSLTGDAGYTF.

The chain employs TRBV5-1 and TRBJ2-7, with TRBD2 matching 11 bases. Germline V gene lookup returns CDR1 SGHRS and CDR2 YFSETQ. This CDR3 region has 16 residues. V gave up 2 bases and J gave up 6 bases; unmatched junction bases: 10. The CDR3 spells CASSLLQLAGASEQYF. The CDR3, as DNA: TGCGCCAGCAGCTTACTCCAACTAGCGGGAGCGAGCGAGCAGTACTTC.

This clone was seen only once. The V gene is TRBV5-8, the J gene TRBJ2-7; the D is unclear. CDR3 length: 13 amino acids. Germline loops: CDR1 SGHTS, CDR2 YDEGEE. The V end was cut by 2 bases, the J end by 6 bases, with 12 bases between. The CDR3 bases are TGTGCCAGCAGCTTTCTCCTCTCTCTCGAGCAGTACTTC. This codes for CASSFLLSLEQYF.